This T cell receptor beta chain derives from a study of T cell responses to AZD1222 COVID-19 vaccine. Measured with immunoSEQ multiplex PCR; TCRdb has only the in-frame clones, and not every one. The table includes more than 75,000 clones, 89% detected once. Notes on the study in general: Repertoires were collected only later (after the peak T cell response had occurred).

CDR1 and CDR2 from the germline V gene are SQVTM and ANQGSEA. The V and J ends lost 7 bases and 1 base respectively, with 10 bases between them. The CDR3 has 12 residues. A note on this clone: Its antigen is not known.

Here the sequenced sample was peripheral blood, taken on day 0 of AZD1222 vaccination. This TCR derives from an adult in good health. This chain uses TRBV29-1 with TRBJ1-1, with D hard to call. The CDR3 is CSASATNTEAFF. CDR3 coding DNA: TGCAGCGCGTCGGCAACGAACACTGAAGCTTTCTTT.